The 15 T cell receptor beta chains listed next were all sequenced from one sample in a study of blood T cell repertoires in COVID-19. TCRdb's table, derived via immunoSEQ multiplex PCR, lists solely in-frame clones and lacks some. This table has tens of thousands of clones, approximately 87% appearing once. Sequenced sample: peripheral blood. These receptors were obtained from a human donor with acute or convalescent COVID-19. The donor label of this sample is uncertain.

The chain couples TRBV19 to TRBJ1-1; no definite D call. Germline V CDR1 and CDR2: LNHDA, SQIVND (reference sequence). This CDR3 comprises 13 residues. Trimming removed 5 bases at V and 5 bases at J, with 12 bases between. The CDR3 region is CASSPSVRTEAFF. In DNA form, the CDR3 reads TGTGCCAGTAGTCCAAGCGTTAGGACTGAAGCTTTCTTT. Based on the CDR3 plus reference TRBV19 and TRBJ1-1, the full variable domain is DGGITQSPKYLFRKEGQNVTLSCEQNLNHDAMYWYRQDPGQGLRLIYYSQIVNDFQKGDIAEGYSVSREKKESFPLTVTSAQKNPTAFYLCASSPSVRTEAFFGQGTRLTVV.

V is TRBV27 and J is TRBJ1-6; D may be TRBD1 (5 bases). V was clipped by 4 bases and J by 0 bases, with 16 bases between them. The CDR3 contains 18 residues. The V gene's germline CDR1 is MNHEY and CDR2 SMNVEV (reference sequence). The CDR3 sequence is CASSSQGGAGSYNSPLHF. CDR3 nucleotides: TGTGCCAGCAGTTCCCAAGGTGGGGCAGGCTCCTATAATTCACCCCTCCACTTT.

In DNA, the CDR3 is TGTGCCATCAGTGGGGAGGGTCTAGGCGGGATGGCCCAGTACTTC. Amino acid sequence: CAISGEGLGGMAQYF. The genes are TRBV10-3 and TRBJ2-5; TRBD2 matches at 7 bases. There are 15 residues in the CDR3. Germline V CDR1 and CDR2: ENHRY, SYGVKD. Trimming took 4 bases from V and 9 from J; bases not matched to a gene: 14.

Only one count was recorded for this clone. The chain carries TRBV24-1 and TRBJ1-1; D uncertain. V gave up 5 bases and J gave up 3 bases, with 9 bases separating them. The CDR3 runs 13 residues. Germline assignment: CDR1 KGHDR and CDR2 SFDVKD. The CDR3 loop reads CATSAGRYTEAFF. The DNA of the CDR3 is TGTGCCACCAGTGCGGGGAGGTACACTGAAGCTTTCTTT.

The V gene is TRBV10-2, the J gene TRBJ1-1; tentative D call: TRBD1 (5 bases). The V gene lost 8 bases and the J gene lost 4 bases, with 17 bases spanning the gap. The CDR3 spans 14 residues. Looked up from germline, CDR1 is WSHSY and CDR2 is SAAADI. This chain's CDR3 is CASGMGGVATEAFF. CDR3 DNA: TGCGCCAGCGGTATGGGGGGGGTGGCCACTGAAGCTTTCTTT.

In this sample, this clone turned up a few times. The chain links TRBV4-1 to TRBJ1-5, with no clear D. Between the trimmed V and J ends, which lost 1 base and 6 bases, there was a span of 13 bases. This CDR3 comprises 15 residues. CDR1 MGHRA and CDR2 YSYEKL come from the germline V gene. The CDR3: CASSQVTTAIQPQHF. The CDR3 nucleotides read TGCGCCAGCAGCCAAGTCACTACTGCAATTCAGCCCCAGCATTTT.

This rearrangement joins TRBV12-3 or TRBV12-4 to TRBJ2-7, with D possibly TRBD2 on 5 matching bases. The CDR3 extends over 13 amino acids. Trimming took 2 bases from V and 4 from J, leaving 9 bases between them. This CDR3 reads CASSLKGGYEQYF. Written as DNA, the CDR3 is TGTGCCAGCAGTTTAAAAGGAGGATACGAGCAGTACTTC.

The chain employs TRBV2 and TRBJ2-3; 7 bases are shared with TRBD2. Germline V gene lookup returns CDR1 SNHLY and CDR2 FYNNEI. CDR3 size: 15 residues. Trimming removed 2 bases from V and 1 base from J; junction bases left unmatched: 3. The DNA for the CDR3 is TGTGCCAGCAGTGAAAGGCTAGCGGGCACAGATACGCAGTATTTT. It yields the protein CASSERLAGTDTQYF.

This chain links TRBV5-6 with TRBJ2-1, with TRBD2 matching over 13 bases. The ends lost 4 bases at V and 13 bases at J; junction bases unmatched: 5. The CDR3 loop spans 13 amino acids. From germline, CDR1 is SGHDT and CDR2 YYEEEE. The CDR3: CASSPGLAGIQFF. For the CDR3, the DNA is TGTGCCAGCAGCCCGGGACTAGCGGGGATTCAGTTCTTC.

This clone appeared a few times. The chain employs TRBV7-3 and TRBJ2-2; perhaps TRBD2 as D (5 bases). Germline V gene data show CDR1 as SGHTA and CDR2 as FQGTGA. The CDR3 runs 16 residues. V lost 1 base, J lost 0 bases, and 9 bases lay in between. As DNA, the CDR3 is TGTGCCAGCAGCTTAATCGGAGGATCGAACACCGGGGAGCTGTTTTTT. It codes for CASSLIGGSNTGELFF.

There are a few counts of this clone. The chain has TRBV5-8 and TRBJ2-1, with 8 bases matching TRBD1. Germline CDR1 reads SGHTS; CDR2 reads YDEGEE. Trimming took 1 base from V and 7 from J; bases not matched to a gene: 10. This CDR3 is built from 16 residues. CDR3: CASSLKPRQGNNEQFF. The CDR3 bases are TGTGCCAGCAGCTTGAAACCGAGACAGGGGAATAATGAGCAGTTCTTC.

The CDR3 DNA is TGTGCCAGCAGCCAAGACGTGAACACTGAAGCTTTCTTT. Its translation is CASSQDVNTEAFF. J is TRBJ1-1 and V is TRBV3-1 (or the pseudogene TRBV3-2); D uncertain. This CDR3 is built from 13 residues. Trimming pared 0 bases from V and 0 bases from J, leaving 2 bases between. CDR1 is LGHDT and CDR2 is YNNKEL in the germline V gene (reference sequence).

V gene TRBV28 combines with J gene TRBJ2-3; D might be TRBD2 (6 bases). V was shortened by 3 bases and J by 0 bases, with 10 bases between the two germline ends. CDR3 length: 15 residues. Germline loops: CDR1 MDHEN, CDR2 SYDVKM. For the CDR3, the DNA is TGTGCCAGCAGTTTTTATGCGGGGAGCACAGATACGCAGTATTTT. This gives the protein CASSFYAGSTDTQYF.

This chain connects TRBV3-1 (or the pseudogene TRBV3-2) to TRBJ2-5, with 16 positions matching TRBD2. Germline V CDR1 and CDR2: LGHDT, YNNKEL (reference sequence). The V segment lost 4 bases and the J segment 5 bases; nucleotides outside the gene matches: 10. The CDR3 sequence is 18 residues long. The CDR3 region is CASSLRGLAGGTRETQYF. As DNA, the CDR3 is TGTGCCAGCAGCCTAAGGGGACTAGCGGGGGGGACCAGGGAGACCCAGTACTTC.

The chain uses TRBV28 and TRBJ2-3; D gene unclear. Per the germline V gene, CDR1 is MDHEN and CDR2 is SYDVKM. The V and J ends lost 7 bases and 2 bases respectively, with 10 bases between them. This CDR3 has 13 residues. In DNA form, the CDR3 reads TGTGCCAGCAACCCTTCTACCACAGATACGCAGTATTTT. As protein: CASNPSTTDTQYF. Drawing the rest from reference TRBV28 and TRBJ2-3, the complete variable domain is DVKVTQSSRYLVKRTGEKVFLECVQDMDHENMFWYRQDPGLGLRLIYFSYDVKMKEKGDIPEGYSVSREKKERFSLILESASTNQTSMYLCASNPSTTDTQYFGPGTRLTVL.